Presented here are 2 T cell receptor beta chains from one specimen sequenced in a study of CDR3 diversity in severe acne. TCRdb recomputed calls from the PCR reads with MiXCR, one row per CDR3 protein. Of approximately 97,000 distinct CDR3 sequences listed, 45% to 60% are singletons. The specimen was blood. The receptors stem from a male donor with acne.

The chain carries TRBV20-1 and TRBJ1-5; D not resolved. CDR3 size: 14 residues. Per germline, CDR1 DFQATT and CDR2 SNEGSKA (reference sequence). Trimming shortened V by 0 bases and J by 0 bases, and 6 bases separated the two germline ends. The CDR3 is CSARERSSNQPQHF. As DNA, the CDR3 is TGCAGTGCTAGAGAGCGCAGTAGCAATCAGCCCCAGCATTTT.

In this sample, this clonotype turned up many times. J is TRBJ2-3 and V is TRBV4-3; possibly TRBD1 for D (6 bases). The CDR3 totals 16 residues. The V and J ends lost 3 bases and 0 bases respectively, with 13 bases between them. Per germline, CDR1 LGHNA and CDR2 YSLEER. CDR3 nucleotide sequence: TGCGCCAGCAGCCAGGGACAACCGCTTAGCACAGATACGCAGTATTTT. Encoded protein: CASSQGQPLSTDTQYF.